Listed here is a single T cell receptor beta chain. Its target is not known. The sample originates from a study of cytomegalovirus exposure and HLA in healthy donors. Study-level findings and limits: It was assumed in the presence/absence analyses that sequencing depth was roughly uniform across donors. Many donors shared some public TCRs, even though most TCR sequences were rare. It is likely that the observed cluster of highly shared sequence variants was a sequencing artifact. TCR beta sequences reportedly predicted the HLA-A and HLA-B alleles of most subjects accurately.

Germline loops: CDR1 ENHRY, CDR2 SYGVKD. There are 15 residues in the CDR3. Trimming pared 1 base from V and 0 bases from J, leaving 6 bases between. PCR was performed using 60 Vbeta and 13 Jbeta primers. Clones were sequenced by immunoSEQ multiplex PCR, and TCRdb holds only the in-frame ones, with some missing. The profile shows 170,000 or so clones, around 80% of them singletons. V usage is TRBV10-3 and J usage is TRBJ2-2, with D possibly being TRBD2 (5 bases). The sample consisted of PBMCs. The clonotype was recovered from a woman aged 25 to 39 in good health and CMV-seronegative. CDR3 nucleotides: TGTGCCATCAGTGAGTTAGCGCCGAACACCGGGGAGCTGTTTTTT. The encoded protein is CAISELAPNTGELFF.